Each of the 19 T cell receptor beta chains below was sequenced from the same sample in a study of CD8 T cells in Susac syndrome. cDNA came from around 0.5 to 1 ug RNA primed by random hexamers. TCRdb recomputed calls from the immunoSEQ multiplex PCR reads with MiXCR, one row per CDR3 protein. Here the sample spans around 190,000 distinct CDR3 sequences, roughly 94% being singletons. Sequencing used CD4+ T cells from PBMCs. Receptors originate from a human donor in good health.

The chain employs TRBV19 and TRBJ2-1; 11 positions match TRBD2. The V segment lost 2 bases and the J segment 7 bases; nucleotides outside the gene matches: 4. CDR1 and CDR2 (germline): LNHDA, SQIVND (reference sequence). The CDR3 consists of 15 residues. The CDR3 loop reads CASSITSGRRNEQFF. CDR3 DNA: TGTGCCAGTAGTATAACTAGCGGGAGACGGAATGAGCAGTTCTTC.

CDR3 protein: CASSSGGYNEQFF. The CDR3 DNA sequence: TGTGCCAGCAGTAGCGGGGGGTACAATGAGCAGTTCTTC. This chain uses TRBV25-1 with TRBJ2-1; 9 bases match TRBD2. V trimming: 5 bases; J trimming: 4 bases; junction bases outside the gene matches: 0. The CDR3 spans 13 residues. CDR1 MGHDK and CDR2 SYGVNS come from the germline V gene.

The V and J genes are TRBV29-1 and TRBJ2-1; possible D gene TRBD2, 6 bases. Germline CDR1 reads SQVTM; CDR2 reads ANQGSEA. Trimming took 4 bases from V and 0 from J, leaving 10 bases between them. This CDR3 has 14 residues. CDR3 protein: CSVAAGYSYNEQFF. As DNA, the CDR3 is TGCAGCGTTGCGGCGGGATACTCCTACAATGAGCAGTTCTTC.

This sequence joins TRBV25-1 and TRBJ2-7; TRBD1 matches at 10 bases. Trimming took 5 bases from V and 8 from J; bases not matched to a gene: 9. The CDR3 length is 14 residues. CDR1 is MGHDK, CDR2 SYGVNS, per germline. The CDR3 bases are TGTGCCAGCAGTTCTTGGACAGGGGGGGTACAGCAGTACTTC. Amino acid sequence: CASSSWTGGVQQYF.

CDR3 bases: TGTGCCAGCAGTTTGACAGCTTACTCCTACGAGCAGTACGTC. Its protein is CASSLTAYSYEQYV. V is TRBV27 and J is TRBJ2-7, with D maybe TRBD1 (5 bases). This CDR3 comprises 14 residues. V was trimmed by 3 bases and J by 0 bases, leaving 9 bases between them. Germline CDR1 and CDR2: MNHEY and SMNVEV (reference sequence).

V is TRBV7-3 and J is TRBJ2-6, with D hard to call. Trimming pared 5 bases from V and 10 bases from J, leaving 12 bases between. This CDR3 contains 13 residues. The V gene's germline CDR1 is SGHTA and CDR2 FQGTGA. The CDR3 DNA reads TGTGCCAGCAGCAACCGCGCCGATAACGTCCTGACTTTC. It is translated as CASSNRADNVLTF.

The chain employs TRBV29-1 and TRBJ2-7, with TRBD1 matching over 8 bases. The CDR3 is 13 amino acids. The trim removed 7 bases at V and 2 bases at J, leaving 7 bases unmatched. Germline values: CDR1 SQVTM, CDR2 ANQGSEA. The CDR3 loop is CSAWGTGTYEQYF. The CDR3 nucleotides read TGCAGCGCATGGGGGACAGGTACCTACGAGCAGTACTTC.

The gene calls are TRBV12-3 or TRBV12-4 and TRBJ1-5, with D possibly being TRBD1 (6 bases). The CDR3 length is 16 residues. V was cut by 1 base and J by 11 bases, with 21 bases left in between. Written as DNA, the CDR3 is TGTGCCAGCAGTTTAGATCCCCAGGGGCGATACAACGCCCAGCATTTT. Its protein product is CASSLDPQGRYNAQHF.

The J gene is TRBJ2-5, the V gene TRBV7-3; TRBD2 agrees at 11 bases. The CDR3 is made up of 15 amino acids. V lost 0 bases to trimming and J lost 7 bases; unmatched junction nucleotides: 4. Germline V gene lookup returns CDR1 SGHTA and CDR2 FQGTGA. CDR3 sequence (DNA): TGTGCCAGCAGCTTAACTTGCGGGACTAGCGGGACCCAGTACTTC. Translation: CASSLTCGTSGTQYF. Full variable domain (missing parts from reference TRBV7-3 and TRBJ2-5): GAGVSQTPSNKVTEKGKYVELRCDPISGHTALYWYRQSLGQGPEFLIYFQGTGAADDSGLPNDRFFAVRPEGSVSTLKIQRTERGDSAVYLCASSLTCGTSGTQYFGPGTRLLVL.

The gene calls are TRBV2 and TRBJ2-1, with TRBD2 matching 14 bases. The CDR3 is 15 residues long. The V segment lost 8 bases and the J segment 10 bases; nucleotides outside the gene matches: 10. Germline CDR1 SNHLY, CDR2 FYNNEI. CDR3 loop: CASPLRLAGGPEQFF. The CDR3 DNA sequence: TGTGCCAGCCCACTTCGACTAGCGGGAGGGCCGGAGCAGTTCTTC.

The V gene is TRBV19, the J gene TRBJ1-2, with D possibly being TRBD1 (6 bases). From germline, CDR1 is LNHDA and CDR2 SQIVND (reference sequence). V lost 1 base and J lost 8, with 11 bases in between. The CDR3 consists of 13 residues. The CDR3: CASSIVGQEGYTF. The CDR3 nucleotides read TGTGCCAGTAGTATAGTGGGACAAGAGGGCTACACCTTC. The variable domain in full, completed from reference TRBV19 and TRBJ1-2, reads DGGITQSPKYLFRKEGQNVTLSCEQNLNHDAMYWYRQDPGQGLRLIYYSQIVNDFQKGDIAEGYSVSREKKESFPLTVTSAQKNPTAFYLCASSIVGQEGYTFGSGTRLTVV.

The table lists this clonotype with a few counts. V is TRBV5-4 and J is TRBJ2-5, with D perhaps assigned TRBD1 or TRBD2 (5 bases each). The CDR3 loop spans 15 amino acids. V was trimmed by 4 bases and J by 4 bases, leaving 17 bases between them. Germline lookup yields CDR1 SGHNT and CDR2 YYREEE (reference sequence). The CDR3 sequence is CASSGAYSGGETQYF. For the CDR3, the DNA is TGTGCCAGCAGCGGGGCCTATTCAGGAGGAGAGACCCAGTACTTC.

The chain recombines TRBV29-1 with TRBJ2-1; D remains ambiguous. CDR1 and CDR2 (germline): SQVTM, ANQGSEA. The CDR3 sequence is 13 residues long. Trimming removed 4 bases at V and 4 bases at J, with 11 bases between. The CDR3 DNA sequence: TGCAGCGTTGTAGGTTGGGCGTACAATGAGCAGTTCTTC. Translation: CSVVGWAYNEQFF.

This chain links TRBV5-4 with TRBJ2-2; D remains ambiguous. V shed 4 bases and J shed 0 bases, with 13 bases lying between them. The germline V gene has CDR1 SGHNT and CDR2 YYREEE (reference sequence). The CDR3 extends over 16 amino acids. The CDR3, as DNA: TGTGCCAGCAGCCGGAGATCGGAAGCGAACACCGGGGAGCTGTTTTTT. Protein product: CASSRRSEANTGELFF.

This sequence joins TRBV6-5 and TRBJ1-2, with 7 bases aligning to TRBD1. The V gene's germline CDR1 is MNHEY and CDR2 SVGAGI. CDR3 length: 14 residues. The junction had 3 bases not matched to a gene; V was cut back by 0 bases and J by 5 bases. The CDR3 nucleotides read TGTGCCAGCAGTTACTCCGGGACAGCTTATGGCTACACCTTC. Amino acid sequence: CASSYSGTAYGYTF.

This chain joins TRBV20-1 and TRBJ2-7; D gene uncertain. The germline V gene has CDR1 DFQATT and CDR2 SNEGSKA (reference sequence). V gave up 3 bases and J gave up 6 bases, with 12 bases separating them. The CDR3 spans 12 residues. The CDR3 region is CSASRTGGEQYV. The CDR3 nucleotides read TGCAGTGCTAGTAGAACCGGCGGCGAGCAGTACGTC.

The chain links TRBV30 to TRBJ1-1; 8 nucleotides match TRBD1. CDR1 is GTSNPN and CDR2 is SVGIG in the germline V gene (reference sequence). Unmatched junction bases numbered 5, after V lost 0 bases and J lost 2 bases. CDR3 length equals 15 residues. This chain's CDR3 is CAWSVADRDNTEAFF. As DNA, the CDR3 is TGTGCCTGGAGTGTGGCGGACAGGGACAACACTGAAGCTTTCTTT.

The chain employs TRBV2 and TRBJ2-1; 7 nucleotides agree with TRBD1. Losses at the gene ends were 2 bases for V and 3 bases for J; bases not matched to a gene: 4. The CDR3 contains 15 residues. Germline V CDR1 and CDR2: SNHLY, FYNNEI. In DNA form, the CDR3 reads TGTGCCAGCAGTGAAATACAGGGGAACTACAATGAGCAGTTCTTC. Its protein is CASSEIQGNYNEQFF.

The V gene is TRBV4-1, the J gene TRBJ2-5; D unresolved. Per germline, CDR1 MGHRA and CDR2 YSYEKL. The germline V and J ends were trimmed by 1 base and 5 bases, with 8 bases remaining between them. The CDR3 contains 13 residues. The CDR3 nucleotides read TGCGCCAGCAGCCAAGGGGCCCCGGAGACCCAGTACTTC. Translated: CASSQGAPETQYF.